This TCR beta chain was profiled in a study of T cell responses to AZD1222 COVID-19 vaccine. Pooling was applied to second doses at about 4 or about 12 weeks. A word on this clone: Its antigen remains unidentified.

Only in-frame clones appear in the TCRdb table, and some are missing; sequencing was by immunoSEQ multiplex PCR. The sample has around 140,000 clones, roughly 91% seen once. Study conclusions and caveats: Reports indicate that nearly half of spike-specific TCRs are directed at unmutated variant regions. Vaccine-associated CD4 TCRs ranged over spike, dominating at 160-218 and 743-854. Elevations in Spike-specific TCR breadth and depth followed administration of two AZD1222 doses.

V was shortened by 6 bases and J by 7 bases, with 15 bases between the two germline ends. The germline CDR1 and CDR2 sequences are LNHDA and SQIVND (reference sequence). The CDR3 loop spans 14 amino acids. This receptor was identified in an adult who received the AZD1222 COVID-19 vaccine. The input for sequencing was peripheral blood, taken 28 days after the second AZD1222 dose. This sequence joins TRBV19 and TRBJ2-2; unclear D gene. The CDR3 here is CASRGRAMGGELFF. The CDR3 bases are TGTGCCAGTAGAGGCCGGGCCATGGGCGGGGAGCTGTTTTTT.